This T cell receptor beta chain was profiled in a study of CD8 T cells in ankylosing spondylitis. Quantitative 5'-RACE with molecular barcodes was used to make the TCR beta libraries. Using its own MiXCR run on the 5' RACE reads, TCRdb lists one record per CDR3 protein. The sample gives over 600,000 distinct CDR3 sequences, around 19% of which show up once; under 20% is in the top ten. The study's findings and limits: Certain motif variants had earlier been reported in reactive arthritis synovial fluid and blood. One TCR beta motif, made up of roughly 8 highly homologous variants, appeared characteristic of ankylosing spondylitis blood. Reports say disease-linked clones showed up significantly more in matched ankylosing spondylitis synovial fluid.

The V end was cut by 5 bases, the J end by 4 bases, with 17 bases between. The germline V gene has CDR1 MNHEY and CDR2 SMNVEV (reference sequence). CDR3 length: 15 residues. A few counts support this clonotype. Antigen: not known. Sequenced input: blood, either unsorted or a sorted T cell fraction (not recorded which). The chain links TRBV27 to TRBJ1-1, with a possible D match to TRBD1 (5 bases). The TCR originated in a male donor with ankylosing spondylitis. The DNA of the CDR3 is TGTGCCAGCAGTAACTGCCCAGGGTTGTGCACTGAAGCTTTCTTT. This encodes CASSNCPGLCTEAFF.